Each of the 7 T cell receptor beta chains below was sequenced from the same sample in a study of T cells in Graves' hyperthyroidism and ophthalmopathy (dated by TCRdb to the late 2010s). Library preparation employed multiplex PCR. Sequencing instrument: Illumina HiSeq 2000. TCR beta CDR3 regions were amplified from RNA transcripts. The TCR CDR3 was subjected to a first round of RT-PCR using the HTBI primer set and the Qiagen OneStep RT-PCR kit. In TCRdb, the public reads were trimmed at Q25 with fastp and aligned with MiXCR, with productive beta chains retained. Each entry merges the rows of one CDR3 protein and shows their most common DNA and genes. The sample contains a few hundred thousand distinct CDR3 sequences, about 46% of them found a single time. The top ten constitute 44% of the sample. Sequencing used peripheral blood or thyroid tissue (not recorded which). These receptor sequences come from an adult woman with Graves' disease, either hyperthyroidism or ophthalmopathy (not recorded which).

The V call is TRBV10-3, the J call TRBJ1-2; D not resolved. CDR1 is ENHRY and CDR2 is SYGVKD in the germline V gene. Trimming pared 6 bases from V and 2 bases from J, leaving 10 bases between. The CDR3 runs to 13 residues. The CDR3 DNA sequence: TGTGCCATCAGCCATGACGGGAACTATGGCTACACCTTC. Its protein product is CAISHDGNYGYTF.

This chain connects TRBV10-3 to TRBJ1-2; D remains unclear. The ends were cut back, 10 bases at V and 8 bases at J, with 23 bases in the middle. Germline lookup yields CDR1 ENHRY and CDR2 SYGVKD. This CDR3 contains 14 residues. The CDR3 region is CATSARRMGGGYTF. CDR3 DNA sequence: TGTGCCACCAGCGCCAGACGGATGGGCGGAGGCTACACCTTC.

A few counts support this clonotype. V and J are TRBV7-2 and TRBJ2-7; TRBD1 aligns across 8 bases. The V segment lost 4 bases and the J segment 6 bases; nucleotides outside the gene matches: 5. Looked up from germline, CDR1 is SGHTA and CDR2 is FQGNSA. The CDR3 has 13 residues. This chain's CDR3 is CASSSGQGGEQYF. The CDR3 DNA reads TGTGCCAGCAGCTCCGGACAGGGAGGCGAGCAGTACTTC.

Ten or more counts support this clonotype. This chain connects TRBV6-2 or TRBV6-3 to TRBJ2-7, with 9 positions matching TRBD1. Trimming removed 4 bases from V and 5 bases from J; junction bases left unmatched: 9. The V gene's germline CDR1 is MNHEY and CDR2 SVGEGT. There are 15 residues in the CDR3. CDR3 protein: CASSSAGQGIDEQYF. CDR3 sequence (DNA): TGTGCCAGCAGTTCGGCAGGACAGGGGATCGACGAGCAGTACTTC.

This clonotype was observed many times. CDR3 in DNA: TGTGCCAGCAGTTTTCGGCAGCCGAACACTGAAGCTTTCTTT. Its translation: CASSFRQPNTEAFF. The chain combines TRBV12-3 or TRBV12-4 with TRBJ1-1; no clear D. Trimming left V 3 bases short and J 1 base short, with 9 bases between. The CDR3 spans 14 residues.

The V and J genes are TRBV6-1 and TRBJ2-5; 11 nucleotides line up with TRBD2. The CDR3 spans 14 residues. Unmatched junction bases numbered 5, after V lost 5 bases and J lost 6 bases. Germline CDR1 MNHNS, CDR2 SASEGT. DNA for the CDR3: TGTGCCAGCAGTCTTAGCGGGAGGGTAAAGACCCAGTACTTC. It encodes CASSLSGRVKTQYF.

This clonotype has only one observation. This rearrangement joins TRBV6-5 to TRBJ1-5; the match to TRBD1 covers 9 bases. Trimming removed 5 bases from V and 5 bases from J; junction bases left unmatched: 10. The CDR3 covers 16 residues. In germline, CDR1 is MNHEY, CDR2 SVGAGI. CDR3 residues: CASSPRPTGGDQPQHF. Here the CDR3 DNA reads TGTGCCAGCAGTCCGAGACCTACAGGGGGCGATCAGCCCCAGCATTTT.